This TCR beta chain is drawn from a study of shared clonotypes between healthy human individuals (dated by TCRdb to about 2020). Regarding the complete study: A couple of women and a few men aged 18 to 49 years were included in the cohort. To estimate repertoire size and how much clonotypes are shared between individuals, the study performed deep sequencing of blood TCR repertoires from a few healthy adults. Libraries were prepared and TCR repertoires were sequenced by different laboratories using diverse techniques, in order to increase sequencing depth and limit assay-specific biases. Leukapheresis yielded between about 0.9 and 8.9 billion PBMCs per donor. For each donor, CD4 naive and CD4 memory were each given three plates, CD8 naive was given two plates, and CD8 memory was given one plate. General conclusions and limits of the study: About 4.5% of naive CD4, 3.5% of naive CD8, about 2.4% of memory CD4, and 0.4% of memory CD8 clonotypes were shared across several donors. Sampling was limited to blood, and TCR repertoires in tissue likely differ from TCR repertoires in blood. Naive subsets generally had larger estimated clonotype richness than memory subsets did. Based on pairwise subsampling, the degree of clonotype sharing among donors was expected to be affected by sequencing depth. Clonotypes shared by all four sorted-subset donors showed higher generation probabilities than non-shared clonotypes. Even with the large sequencing depth, rarefaction of the sorted-subset datasets indicated that sequencing was incomplete. The small number of donors limited the genetic and exposure-history diversity represented.

For the CD8 naive samples, CD45RO-negative cells were positively selected for CCR7, yielding a CD45RA+CCR7+ population from which TemRA cells were excluded. The donors were healthy, HIV-negative adults with no recently reported acute infections or vaccinations. Every donor was a Caucasian adult living in Nashville, Tennessee, USA. Blood was obtained by leukapheresis, after which PBMCs were separated by Ficoll-Histopaque density gradient centrifugation and cryopreserved in liquid nitrogen vapor phase. Analytical flow cytometry was used to check the purity and quantity of each magnetically sorted T cell population. From each sorted fraction, genomic DNA was isolated and quantified by UV absorbance on a Nanodrop 2000c. The germline V gene encodes CDR1 SGHKS and CDR2 YYEKEE (reference sequence). Its CDR3 holds 18 amino acids, cysteine through phenylalanine. Only the CDR3 portion is preserved as DNA: 54 bases, with reading frame beginning at the first base. The V end gives up 0 bases and the J end 6 bases, leaving 10 bases in the junction not matched to a gene.

In regard to this clone: What this receptor recognizes is not known. Base qualities are missing; no much larger clone stands one base away.

Using the deep immunoSEQ assay, multiplex PCR amplified TCR CDR3 regions from genomic DNA. Extracted genomic DNA from each cell subset was spread evenly across all wells of several immunoSEQ 96-well plates, with each plate serving as a replicate. For sorted subsets, each replicate PCR was loaded with about 0.2 ug genomic DNA, equivalent to roughly 30,000 T cell genomes. Purified libraries were measured with a Qubit 3.0 fluorometer, size-checked on a Bioanalyzer 2100, and measured again with the KAPA Library Quantification kit. A separate single-read 150-cycle Illumina NextSeq 550 flow cell was used to sequence each immunoSEQ 96-well plate. The paper's data handling went like this. Because only junctional sequences without quality scores were contained in the immunoSEQ output, filtering matching that applied to full-length reads could not be performed. To assign V/J genes and CDR3, sequences were annotated against IMGT germline references using PyIR, a Python wrapper for IgBLAST v1.9. Any read was removed if the V/J assignment was weak (E-value above 1e-6), the CDR3 was missing, or the read contained stop codons, out-of-frame junctions, or ambiguous translated residues. A V3J clonotype was defined by an identical inferred V gene, J gene, and CDR3 amino acid sequence. Percentage overlap between repertoires was computed as shared unique clonotypes divided by the size of the smaller repertoire. Repertoire richness was assessed with RTK rarefaction, the Chao1 estimator, and Recon v2.1 estimates of unobserved clonotypes. OLGA was used to compute generation probabilities for all TCRbeta clonotypes that the gDNA method yielded from a few donors. This is the immuneACCESS table as TCRdb keeps it, with only in-frame sequences that have V and J called. A part of the clones is gone; compared with another copy, unresolved V genes explain less than half, and the rest is unexplained. From that table come the V and J calls and clone size; the DNA was used to work out D and trimming. This sample lists roughly 2,000,000 clones; about 95% were detected once. Of the sample, under 1.5% is held by the ten largest clones.

This clonotype was obtained from a man younger than 35 in good health. Sequences were obtained from naive CD8+ T cells sorted from blood. The cell subset or site label, read with the paper, signifies: CD45RA+CCR7+. The chain is encoded by TRBV5-5 joined to TRBJ2-1; the central 12 bases match TRBD2. The CDR3: CASSLDFRGTSGPNEQFF. The bases are TGTGCCAGCAGCTTGGATTTTAGGGGGACTAGCGGGCCCAATGAGCAGTTCTTC.